This TCR beta chain is drawn from a study of technical replicates of blood from several donors. Clones were read by immunoSEQ multiplex PCR, and TCRdb kept only the in-frame ones, dropping some. The table has approximately 70,000 clones, under 98% seen once. The sequenced sample was T cells isolated from PBMCs. This clonotype was obtained from a human donor in good health.

CDR3 protein: CASSSDRGQPQHF. CDR3 sequence (DNA): TGTGCCAGCAGCTCGGACAGGGGTCAGCCCCAGCATTTT. The V gene is TRBV6-1, the J gene TRBJ1-5; 9 nucleotides line up with TRBD1. The CDR3 totals 13 residues. Unmatched junction bases numbered 3, after V lost 6 bases and J lost 6 bases. The germline CDR1 and CDR2 sequences are MNHNS and SASEGT.